The source of this T cell receptor beta chain is a study of PD-L1 blockade in urothelial cancer. As for the study in general: About 90% of the 29 patients were men with bladder-origin urothelial cancer.

General study results and limits: Survival was better when pretreatment blood TCR clonality fell below the median. Blood clones associated with the tumor expanded more at 3 weeks in durable-benefit patients.

As to time point: peripheral blood 6 weeks after treatment start. Synthetic analogs of TCR templates were spiked into every PCR. Generated by immunoSEQ multiplex PCR, the TCRdb table keeps only in-frame clones and is missing some. The sample consists of some 110,000 clones, roughly 91% of them appearing once. As regards this clone: Its antigen is undetermined.

The CDR3 loop spans 15 amino acids. Germline CDR1 SGDLS, CDR2 YYNGEE. V was clipped by 0 bases and J by 2 bases; unmatched bases: 2. The receptor comes from a man between 60 and 75 years old with urothelial cancer. V and J are TRBV9 and TRBJ1-2; 9 positions agree with TRBD1. The material was PBMCs, obtained around atezolizumab (anti-PD-L1) treatment. The CDR3 loop is CASSVGDRANYGYTF. Written as DNA, the CDR3 is TGTGCCAGCAGCGTAGGGGACAGGGCCAACTATGGCTACACCTTC.